The text below deals with one T cell receptor beta chain. Its antigen is not known. This entry belongs to a study of cytomegalovirus exposure and HLA in healthy donors. Turning to the study itself: In a previous analysis, more than 90 million unique TCR beta sequences were found from 150 million to 200 million T cells. Broader study findings: Using a false discovery rate of 0.05, a later analysis showed that 16,951 TCR beta sequences were associated with HLA alleles.

In the PCR, 60 Vbeta and 13 Jbeta primers were used. Method: immunoSEQ multiplex PCR; TCRdb's copy keeps in-frame clones and lacks some. The table has 110,000 to 150,000 clones, about two thirds seen once. CDR1 SGHTA and CDR2 FQGTGA come from the germline V gene. Trimming left V 1 base short and J 7 bases short, with 10 bases between. CDR3 size: 13 residues. The sequenced material came from PBMCs. This sequence was found in a man aged 55-75 years in good health and CMV-seronegative. This chain connects TRBV7-3 to TRBJ2-5; D call uncertain. CDR3: CASSLRRTGTQYF. The CDR3 nucleotides are TGTGCCAGCAGCTTAAGGAGAACCGGGACCCAGTACTTC.